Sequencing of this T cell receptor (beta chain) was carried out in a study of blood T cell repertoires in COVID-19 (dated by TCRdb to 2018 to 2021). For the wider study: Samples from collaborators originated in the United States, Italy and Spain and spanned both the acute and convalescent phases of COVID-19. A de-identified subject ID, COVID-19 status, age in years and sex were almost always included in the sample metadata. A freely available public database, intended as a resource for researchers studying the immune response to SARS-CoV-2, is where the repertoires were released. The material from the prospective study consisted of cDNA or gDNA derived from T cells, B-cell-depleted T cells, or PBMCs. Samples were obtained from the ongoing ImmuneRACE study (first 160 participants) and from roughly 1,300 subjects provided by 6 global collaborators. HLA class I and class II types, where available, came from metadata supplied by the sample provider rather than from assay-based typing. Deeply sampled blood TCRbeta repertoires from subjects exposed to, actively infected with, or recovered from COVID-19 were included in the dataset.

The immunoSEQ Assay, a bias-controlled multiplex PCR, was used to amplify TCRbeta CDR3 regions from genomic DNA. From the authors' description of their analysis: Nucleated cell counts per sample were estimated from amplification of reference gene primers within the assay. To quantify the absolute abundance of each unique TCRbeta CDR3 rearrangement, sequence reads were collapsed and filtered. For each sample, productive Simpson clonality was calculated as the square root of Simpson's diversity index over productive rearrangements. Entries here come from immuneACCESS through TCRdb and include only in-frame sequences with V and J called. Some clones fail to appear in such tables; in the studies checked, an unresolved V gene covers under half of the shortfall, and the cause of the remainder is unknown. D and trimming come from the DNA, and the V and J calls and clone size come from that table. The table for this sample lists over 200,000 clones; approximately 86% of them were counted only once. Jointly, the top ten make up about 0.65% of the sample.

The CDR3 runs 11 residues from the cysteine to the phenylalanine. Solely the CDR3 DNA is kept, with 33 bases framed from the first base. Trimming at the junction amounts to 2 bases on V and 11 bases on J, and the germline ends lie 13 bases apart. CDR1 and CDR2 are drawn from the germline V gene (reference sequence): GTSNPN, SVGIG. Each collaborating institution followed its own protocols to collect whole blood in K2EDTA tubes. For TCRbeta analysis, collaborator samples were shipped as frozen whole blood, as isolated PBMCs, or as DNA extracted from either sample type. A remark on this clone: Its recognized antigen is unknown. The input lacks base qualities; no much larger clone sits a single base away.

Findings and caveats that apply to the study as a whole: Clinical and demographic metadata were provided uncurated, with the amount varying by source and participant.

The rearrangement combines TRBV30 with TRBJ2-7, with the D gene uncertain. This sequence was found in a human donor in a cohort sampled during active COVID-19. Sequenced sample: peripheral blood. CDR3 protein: CAWSPGMVKYF. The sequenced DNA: TGTGCCTGGAGTCCTGGCATGGTAAAGTACTTC. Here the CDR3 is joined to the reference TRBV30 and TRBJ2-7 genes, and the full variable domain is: SQTIHQWPATLVQPVGSPLSLECTVEGTSNPNLYWYRQAAGRGLQLLFYSVGIGQISSEVPQNLSASRPQDRQFILSSKKLLLSDSGFYLCAWSPGMVKYFGPGTRLTVT.